A single sample gave rise to the 17 T cell receptor beta chains below, sequenced in a study of monozygotic twins with cystic fibrosis. Sequencing used immunoSEQ multiplex PCR; TCRdb keeps in-frame clones, though not all of them. The sample shows roughly 23,000 clones, around nine tenths of them seen only once. Sequencing used blood. The source is a woman aged 25-40 years with cystic fibrosis.

The chain links TRBV7-9 to TRBJ1-2; D is possibly TRBD1 (6 bases). From germline, CDR1 is SEHNR and CDR2 FQNEAQ (reference sequence). CDR3 size: 15 residues. V was shortened by 1 base and J by 7 bases, with 16 bases between the two germline ends. CDR3 amino acids: CASSLDPRGDSGYTF. CDR3 nucleotide sequence: TGTGCCAGCAGCTTAGATCCCAGGGGCGATAGTGGCTACACCTTC.

The sample holds a few counts of this clone. The rearrangement links TRBV5-1 to TRBJ1-1; no definite D call. V shed 0 bases and J shed 2 bases, with 11 bases lying between them. The CDR3 has 15 amino acids. Germline lookup yields CDR1 SGHRS and CDR2 YFSETQ. The CDR3 loop reads CASSLVGGVNTEAFF. The CDR3 region has the DNA TGCGCCAGCAGCTTGGTCGGTGGAGTAAACACTGAAGCTTTCTTT.

This clone was found a few times. This chain joins TRBV9 and TRBJ2-3, with D unclear. The CDR3 is 13 amino acids. V was shortened by 2 bases and J by 3 bases, with 7 bases between the two germline ends. Germline assignment: CDR1 SGDLS and CDR2 YYNGEE. In DNA, the CDR3 is TGTGCCAGCAGCGTCAGTCGTACAGATACGCAGTATTTT. Amino acid sequence: CASSVSRTDTQYF. Combining the CDR3 with reference TRBV9 and TRBJ2-3 gives the whole variable domain DSGVTQTPKHLITATGQRVTLRCSPRSGDLSVYWYQQSLDQGLQFLIQYYNGEERAKGNILERFSAQQFPDLHSELNLSSLELGDSALYFCASSVSRTDTQYFGPGTRLTVL.

The CDR3 reads CASSEFLPQHF. CDR3 sequence (DNA): TGTGCCAGCAGTGAATTTCTACCCCAGCATTTT. This chain joins TRBV6-1 and TRBJ1-5, with D unclear. The V end was cut by 2 bases, the J end by 10 bases, with 6 bases between. Per the germline V gene, CDR1 is MNHNS and CDR2 is SASEGT. The CDR3 has 11 residues.

The chain uses TRBV5-1 and TRBJ2-5, with TRBD2 matching over 9 bases. With V trimmed by 5 bases and J by 1 base, 6 bases remained unmatched. This CDR3 is built from 15 residues. Germline lookup yields CDR1 SGHRS and CDR2 YFSETQ. The CDR3, as DNA: TGCGCCAGCAGTCACGGGACTAGCACCCAAGAGACCCAGTACTTC. Its translation: CASSHGTSTQETQYF.

To note about this clone: The junction does not match germline at one end; this may be a read error. The gene calls are TRBV10-1 and TRBJ2-7; D gene uncertain. The CDR3 contains 8 residues. CDR1 and CDR2 from the germline V gene are WNHNN and SYGVQD (reference sequence). The CDR3 region is CASSVGPF. CDR3 DNA sequence: TGCGCCAGCAGTGTAGGCCCATTC.

The V and J genes are TRBV6-1 and TRBJ1-2; 7 bases are a match to TRBD1. Germline trimming cut 3 bases from V and 6 bases from J; bases unmatched to any gene: 4. The length of the CDR3 is 13 residues. Per germline, CDR1 MNHNS and CDR2 SASEGT. The CDR3 bases are TGTGCCAGCAGTGAGGGAGACAGGGATGGCTACACCTTC. The encoded protein is CASSEGDRDGYTF.

The chain employs TRBV29-1 and TRBJ1-2, with D possibly TRBD1 on 5 matching bases. CDR3 length equals 14 residues. Trimming removed 6 bases from V and 4 bases from J, with 18 bases in between. CDR1 SQVTM and CDR2 ANQGSEA come from the germline V gene. This CDR3 reads CSVGGLAATYGYTF. CDR3 nucleotide sequence: TGCAGCGTGGGGGGTTTAGCGGCAACCTATGGCTACACCTTC.

The CDR3 nucleotides read TGTGCCAGCAGTTACTCAGGCTATAATTCACCCCTCCACTTT. This gives the protein CASSYSGYNSPLHF. The V and J genes are TRBV6-5 and TRBJ1-6; D ambiguous. Germline V gene data show CDR1 as MNHEY and CDR2 as SVGAGI. This CDR3 contains 14 residues. V was pared by 0 bases and J by 3 bases, with 3 bases between.

This clone occurred a few times. This chain joins TRBV7-9 and TRBJ1-1; D gene ambiguous. This CDR3 has 14 residues. Germline V gene lookup returns CDR1 SEHNR and CDR2 FQNEAQ (reference sequence). V was clipped by 5 bases and J by 5 bases, with 15 bases between them. This chain's CDR3 is CASSLMGEGTEAFF. The CDR3 DNA is TGTGCCAGCAGCCTAATGGGAGAAGGGACTGAAGCTTTCTTT.

The genes are TRBV27 and TRBJ2-7; TRBD1 might be the D (5 bases). The CDR3 extends over 14 amino acids. In germline, CDR1 is MNHEY, CDR2 SMNVEV (reference sequence). Trimming left V 3 bases short and J 0 bases short, with 9 bases between. The CDR3 region is CASSFQGSSYEQYF. CDR3 DNA: TGTGCCAGCAGTTTCCAGGGTAGCTCCTACGAGCAGTACTTC.

The chain has TRBV10-2 and TRBJ2-7; TRBD1 might be the D (6 bases). CDR1 is WSHSY and CDR2 is SAAADI in the germline V gene. This CDR3 is 14 amino acids long. Trimming took off 6 bases at V and 2 bases at J, with 14 bases between the two ends. CDR3: CASRSGTNTYEQYF. DNA of the CDR3: TGCGCCAGCAGGTCCGGGACAAACACCTACGAGCAGTACTTC.

V is TRBV5-4 and J is TRBJ2-3, with 9 bases identical to TRBD2. The CDR3 is 14 amino acids. Germline V lookup: CDR1 SGHNT, CDR2 YYREEE (reference sequence). Trimming cost V 4 bases and J 3 bases; bases outside gene matches: 3. The CDR3 region has the DNA TGTGCCAGCAGCCCGAGCGGGGGGACAGATACGCAGTATTTT. Translated, it gives CASSPSGGTDTQYF.

The V gene is TRBV30, the J gene TRBJ2-1; the D gene is possibly TRBD1 (5 bases). The length of the CDR3 is 11 residues. Looked up from germline, CDR1 is GTSNPN and CDR2 is SVGIG (reference sequence). Trimming shortened V by 3 bases and J by 9 bases, and 9 bases separated the two germline ends. The CDR3: CAWRGPGEQFF. CDR3 bases: TGTGCCTGGAGGGGGCCGGGTGAGCAGTTCTTC.

The CDR3 here is CAISDASDQTSPQHF. Written as DNA, the CDR3 is TGTGCCATCAGTGACGCTTCGGACCAAACATCACCCCAGCATTTT. The V and J genes are TRBV10-3 and TRBJ1-5; D is unresolved. The CDR3 contains 15 residues. The germline gives CDR1 ENHRY, CDR2 SYGVKD. The germline V and J ends were trimmed by 3 bases and 10 bases, with 19 bases remaining between them.

This clone was seen a handful of times. The V gene is TRBV10-1, the J gene TRBJ2-1, with 8 bases identical to TRBD2. Losses at the gene ends were 4 bases for V and 8 bases for J; bases not matched to a gene: 10. This CDR3 contains 15 residues. Germline values: CDR1 WNHNN, CDR2 SYGVQD (reference sequence). DNA for the CDR3: TGCGCCAGCAGTGGAGCGGGGGAACTCAGGGATGAGCAGTTCTTC. It codes for CASSGAGELRDEQFF.

V usage is TRBV6-5 and J usage is TRBJ1-1; 7 positions match TRBD1. CDR3 size: 13 residues. Losses at the gene ends were 4 bases for V and 5 bases for J; bases not matched to a gene: 4. Germline-derived CDR1 and CDR2 are MNHEY and SVGAGI. The CDR3: CASSSQGKTEAFF. The DNA of the CDR3 is TGTGCCAGCAGTTCACAGGGGAAGACTGAAGCTTTCTTT.